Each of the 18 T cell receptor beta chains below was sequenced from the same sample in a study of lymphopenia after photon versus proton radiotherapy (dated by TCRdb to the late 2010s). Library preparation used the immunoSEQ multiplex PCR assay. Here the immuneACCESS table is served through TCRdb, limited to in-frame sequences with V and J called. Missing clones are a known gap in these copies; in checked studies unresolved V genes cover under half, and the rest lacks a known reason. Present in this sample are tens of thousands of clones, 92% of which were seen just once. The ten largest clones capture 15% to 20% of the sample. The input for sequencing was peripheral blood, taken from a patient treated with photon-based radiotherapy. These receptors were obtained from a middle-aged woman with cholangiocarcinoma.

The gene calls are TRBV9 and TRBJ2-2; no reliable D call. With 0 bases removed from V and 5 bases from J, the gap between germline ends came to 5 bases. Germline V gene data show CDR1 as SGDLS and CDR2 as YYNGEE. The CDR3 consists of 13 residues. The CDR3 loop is CASSVEVTGELFF. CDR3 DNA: TGTGCCAGCAGCGTAGAAGTAACCGGGGAGCTGTTTTTT.

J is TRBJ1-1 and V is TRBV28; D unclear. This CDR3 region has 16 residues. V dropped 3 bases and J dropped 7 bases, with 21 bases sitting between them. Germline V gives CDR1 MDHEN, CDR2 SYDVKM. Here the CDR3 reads CASSFLDRQIENEAFF. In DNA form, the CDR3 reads TGTGCCAGCAGTTTTCTAGATAGGCAAATTGAGAATGAAGCTTTCTTT.

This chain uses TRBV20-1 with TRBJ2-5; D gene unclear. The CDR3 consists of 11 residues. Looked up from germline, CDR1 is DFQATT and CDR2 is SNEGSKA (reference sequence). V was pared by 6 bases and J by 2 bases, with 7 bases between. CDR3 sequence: CSAPLQETQYF. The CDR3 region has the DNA TGCAGTGCCCCCTTACAAGAGACCCAGTACTTC.

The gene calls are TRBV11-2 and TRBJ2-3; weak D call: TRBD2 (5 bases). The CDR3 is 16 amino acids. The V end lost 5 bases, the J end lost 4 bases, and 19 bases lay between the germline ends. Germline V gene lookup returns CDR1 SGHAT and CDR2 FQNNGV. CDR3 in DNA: TGTGCCAGCAGCACGCCTTTCTTGAGGGATCCAGATACGCAGTATTTT. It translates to CASSTPFLRDPDTQYF.

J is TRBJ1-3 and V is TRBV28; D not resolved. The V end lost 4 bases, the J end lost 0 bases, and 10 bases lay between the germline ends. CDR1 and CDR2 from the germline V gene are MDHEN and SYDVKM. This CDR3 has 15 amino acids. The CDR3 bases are TGTGCCAGCAGTTCAGGTGGACTCTCTGGAAACACCATATATTTT. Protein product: CASSSGGLSGNTIYF.

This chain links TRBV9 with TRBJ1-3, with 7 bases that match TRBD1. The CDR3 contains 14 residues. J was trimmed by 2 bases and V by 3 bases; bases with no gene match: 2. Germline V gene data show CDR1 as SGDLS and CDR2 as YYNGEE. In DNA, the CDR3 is TGTGCCAGCAGCGGTGACAGGGCTGGAAACACCATATATTTT. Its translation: CASSGDRAGNTIYF. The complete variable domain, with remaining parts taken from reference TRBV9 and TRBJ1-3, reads DSGVTQTPKHLITATGQRVTLRCSPRSGDLSVYWYQQSLDQGLQFLIQYYNGEERAKGNILERFSAQQFPDLHSELNLSSLELGDSALYFCASSGDRAGNTIYFGEGSWLTVV.

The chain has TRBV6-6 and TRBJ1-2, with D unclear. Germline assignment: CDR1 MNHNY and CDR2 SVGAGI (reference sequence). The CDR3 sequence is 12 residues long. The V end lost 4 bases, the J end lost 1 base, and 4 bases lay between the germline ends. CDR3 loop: CASSSVNYGYTF. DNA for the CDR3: TGTGCCAGCAGTTCAGTTAACTATGGCTACACCTTC.

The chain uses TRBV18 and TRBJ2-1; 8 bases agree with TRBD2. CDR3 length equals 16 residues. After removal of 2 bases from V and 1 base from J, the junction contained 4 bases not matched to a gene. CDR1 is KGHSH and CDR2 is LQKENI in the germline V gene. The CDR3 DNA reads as TGTGCCAGCTCACCATATAGCGGGACATCCTACAATGAGCAGTTCTTC. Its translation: CASSPYSGTSYNEQFF.

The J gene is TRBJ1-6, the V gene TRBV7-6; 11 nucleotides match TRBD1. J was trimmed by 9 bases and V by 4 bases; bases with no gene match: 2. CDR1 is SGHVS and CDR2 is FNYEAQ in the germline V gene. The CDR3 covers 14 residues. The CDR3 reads CASSSDRGLSPLHF. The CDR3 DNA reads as TGTGCCAGCAGCTCGGACAGGGGGCTTTCACCCCTCCACTTT.

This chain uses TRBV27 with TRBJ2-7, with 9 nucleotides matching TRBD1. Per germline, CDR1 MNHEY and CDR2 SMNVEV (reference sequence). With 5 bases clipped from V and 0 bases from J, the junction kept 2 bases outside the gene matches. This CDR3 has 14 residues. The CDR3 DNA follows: TGTGCCAGCAGTGACAGGGGGAACTCCTACGAGCAGTACTTC. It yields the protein CASSDRGNSYEQYF.

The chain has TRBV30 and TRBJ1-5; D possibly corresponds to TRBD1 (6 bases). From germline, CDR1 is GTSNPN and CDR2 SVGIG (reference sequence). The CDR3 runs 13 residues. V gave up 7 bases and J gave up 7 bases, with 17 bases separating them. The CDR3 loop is CAYGTLLGQPQHF. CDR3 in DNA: TGTGCCTACGGGACACTCTTGGGGCAGCCCCAGCATTTT.

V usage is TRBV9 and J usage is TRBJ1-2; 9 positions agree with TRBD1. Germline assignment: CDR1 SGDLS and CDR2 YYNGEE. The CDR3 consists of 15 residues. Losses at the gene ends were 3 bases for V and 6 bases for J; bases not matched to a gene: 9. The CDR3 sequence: CASSARTGDIHGYTF. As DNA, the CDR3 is TGTGCCAGCAGCGCCCGGACAGGGGACATTCATGGCTACACCTTC.

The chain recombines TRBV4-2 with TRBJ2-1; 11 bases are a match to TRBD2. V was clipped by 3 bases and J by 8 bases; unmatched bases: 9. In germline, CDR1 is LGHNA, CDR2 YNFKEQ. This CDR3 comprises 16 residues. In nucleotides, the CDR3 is TGTGCCAGCAGCCAGGAATCCCTAGCGGGAGGCGATGAGCAGTTCTTC. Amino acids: CASSQESLAGGDEQFF.

CDR3 in DNA: TGTGCCAGTAGGCCGGGTGGATCTGGAAACACCATATATTTT. Translated, it gives CASRPGGSGNTIYF. The gene calls are TRBV19 and TRBJ1-3; D is unresolved. Trimming shortened V by 6 bases and J by 1 base, and 10 bases separated the two germline ends. This CDR3 spans 14 amino acids. Germline CDR1 LNHDA, CDR2 SQIVND (reference sequence).

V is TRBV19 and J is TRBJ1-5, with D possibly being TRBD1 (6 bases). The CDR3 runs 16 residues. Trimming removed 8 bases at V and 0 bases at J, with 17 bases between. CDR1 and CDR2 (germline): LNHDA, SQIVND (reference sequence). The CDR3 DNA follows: TGTGCCAGTTCAGGGGAAGTGGGCTATAGCAATCAGCCCCAGCATTTT. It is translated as CASSGEVGYSNQPQHF.

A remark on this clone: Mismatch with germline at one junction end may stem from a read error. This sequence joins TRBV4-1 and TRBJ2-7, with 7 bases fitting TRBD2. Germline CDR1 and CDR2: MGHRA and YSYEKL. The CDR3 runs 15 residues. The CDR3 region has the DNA TGCGCCAGCAGCAAAGACTTCGGACTAGTCTACGAGCAGTACTTC. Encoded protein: CASSKDFGLVYEQYF.

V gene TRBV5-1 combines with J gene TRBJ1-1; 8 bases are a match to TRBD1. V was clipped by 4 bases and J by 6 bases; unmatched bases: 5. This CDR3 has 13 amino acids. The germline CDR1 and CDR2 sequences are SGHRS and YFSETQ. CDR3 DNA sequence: TGCGCCAGCAGCCGCGACAGGGGTCCTGAAGCTTTCTTT. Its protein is CASSRDRGPEAFF.

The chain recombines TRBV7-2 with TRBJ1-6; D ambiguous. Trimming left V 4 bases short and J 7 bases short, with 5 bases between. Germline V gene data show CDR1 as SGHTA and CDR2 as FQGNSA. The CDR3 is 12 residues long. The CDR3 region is CASSSANSPLHF. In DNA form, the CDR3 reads TGTGCCAGCAGCTCCGCCAATTCACCCCTCCACTTT.